This T cell receptor beta chain is from a study of Tregs in tolerant kidney transplant recipients. Study details: CD4+CD25+CD127- cells came from roughly 3-day belatacept mixed lymphocyte reactions, some with roughly five-day graft donor restimulation.

Comments on this clone: Its antigen is unknown.

The assay was immunoSEQ multiplex PCR, and TCRdb's table has in-frame clones only and misses some. The sample shows more than 1,000 clones, under 55% of them seen only once. This CDR3 is 14 amino acids long. V lost 4 bases and J lost 9; bases outside the gene matches: 4. Germline V gene sequence: CDR1 MNHNY, CDR2 SVGAGI (reference sequence). Study outcomes and limitations: Biological reproducibility was not directly addressed in this study.

The sequence derives from a human donor in good health. The sample consisted of Tregs from blood cultured with allogeneic cells. The chain couples TRBV6-6 to TRBJ1-6; TRBD1 matches 9 bases. CDR3 DNA: TGTGCCAGCAGTTCGGGACAGGGTCGTTCACCCCTCCACTTT. Translated, it gives CASSSGQGRSPLHF.